The clone carrying this T cell receptor (beta chain) was found many times. There are 18 residues in the CDR3. V lost 4 bases and J 2 bases, leaving 21 bases between the germline ends. Germline loops: CDR1 LNHNV, CDR2 YYDKDF (reference sequence). The data originate from a study of regulatory T cells in long-lasting Graves disease. CDR3 regions were amplified by Arm-PCR using iRepertoire HTBI primers to build TCR beta libraries. Using its own MiXCR run on the multiplex PCR reads, TCRdb lists one record per CDR3 protein. The sample yields under 700,000 distinct CDR3 sequences, about 16% seen once. Time point noted: newly diagnosed GD, antithyroid drugs for less than 3 months. Isolated PBMC RNA provided the starting material for the TCR library. These same records also appear under a second study, on T cells in Graves' hyperthyroidism and ophthalmopathy. From that report: Uncontrolled infection, other autoimmune disease, pregnancy and lactation each barred patients from inclusion. Ophthalmopathy was distinguished from stable hyperthyroidism by 13 V-J signatures.

This sequence joins TRBV15 and TRBJ1-5; D remains ambiguous. This receptor was obtained from a woman aged 35-65 years with Graves disease. Sequenced material: peripheral blood mononuclear cells (PBMCs), taken at new diagnosis, from a patient treated with antithyroid drugs. The CDR3 region is CATSTKAVREHGNQPQHF. DNA for the CDR3: TGTGCCACCAGCACCAAGGCGGTTCGGGAGCACGGCAATCAGCCCCAGCATTTT.